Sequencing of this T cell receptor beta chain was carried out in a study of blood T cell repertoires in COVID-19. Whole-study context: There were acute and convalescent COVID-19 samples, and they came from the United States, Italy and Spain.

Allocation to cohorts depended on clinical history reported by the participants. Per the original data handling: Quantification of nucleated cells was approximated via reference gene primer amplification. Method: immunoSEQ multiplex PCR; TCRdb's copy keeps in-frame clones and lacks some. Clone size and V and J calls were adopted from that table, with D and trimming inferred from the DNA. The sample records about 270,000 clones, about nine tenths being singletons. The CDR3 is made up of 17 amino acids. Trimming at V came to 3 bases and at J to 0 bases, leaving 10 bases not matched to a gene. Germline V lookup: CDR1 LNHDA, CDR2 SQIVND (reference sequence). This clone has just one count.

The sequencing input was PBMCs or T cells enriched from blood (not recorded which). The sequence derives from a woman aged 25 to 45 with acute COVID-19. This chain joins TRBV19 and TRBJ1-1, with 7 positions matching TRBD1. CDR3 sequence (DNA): TGTGCCAGTAGTATGGTCCGGGACAGCCTATTGAACACTGAAGCTTTCTTT. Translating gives CASSMVRDSLLNTEAFF.